This TCR beta chain was obtained from a study of Graves' ophthalmopathy and Graves' hyperthyroidism. Study conclusions and caveats: Built on 13 signatures, a model told ophthalmopathy apart from stable hyperthyroidism with approximately 91% sensitivity and less than 82% specificity.

The authors amplified TCR beta CDR3 regions from RNA transcripts. Second-round multiplex PCR followed a first-round RT-PCR using HTBI primers. TCRdb passed the multiplex PCR reads through MiXCR, listing each CDR3 protein once. The repertoire consists of a few hundred thousand distinct CDR3 sequences, with about a sixth occurring once and the leading ten covering roughly 2.3%. Certain patients, namely those with other autoimmune diseases, uncontrolled infections, pregnancy or lactation, were excluded. The CDR3 is made up of 13 amino acids. The V end lost 5 bases, the J end lost 6 bases, and 13 bases lay between the germline ends. This clonotype was found once. What it binds is not known.

V is TRBV12-3 or TRBV12-4 and J is TRBJ1-2; D unclear. The sequenced sample was peripheral blood. The sequence was collected from an adult woman with stable Graves' hyperthyroidism. The CDR3 nucleotides are TGTGCCAGCAGTGAAACGGAGACCAATGGCTACACCTTC. Its translation is CASSETETNGYTF.